This T cell receptor (beta chain) derives from a study of blood T cell repertoires in COVID-19. The repertoire was sequenced with immunoSEQ multiplex PCR; TCRdb's copy has only in-frame clones and lacks some. The top ten hold approximately 15% of the sample, which has approximately 290,000 clones, 80% to 85% seen once. With V trimmed by 10 bases and J by 2 bases, 8 bases remained unmatched. The CDR3 totals 13 residues. Germline CDR1 is MDHEN and CDR2 is SYDVKM. The specimen was peripheral blood. The chain uses TRBV28 and TRBJ2-7; 7 bases map to TRBD1. The TCR sequence derives from a person aged 65 to 85 with COVID-19, enrolled during active disease. The DNA for the CDR3 is TGTGCCACCAAGGGACAGCCAGCCTACGAGCAGTACTTC. This gives the protein CATKGQPAYEQYF.